This record looks at one TCR beta chain sequence and its context. The data were taken from a study of blood T cell repertoires in COVID-19. V trimming: 5 bases; J trimming: 5 bases; junction bases outside the gene matches: 4. This CDR3 has 13 amino acids. Sequencing was performed with immunoSEQ multiplex PCR; in TCRdb, only in-frame clones are kept and a portion is missing. The table lists about 170,000 clones, around 92% of them singletons. Sample: peripheral blood. The chain uses TRBV12-3 or TRBV12-4 and TRBJ1-1; 8 nucleotides agree with TRBD1. The TCR comes from a man in his thirties or forties with COVID-19, enrolled during active disease. In nucleotides, the CDR3 is TGTGCCAGCAGTCGGACAGGGCGAACTGAAGCTTTCTTT. It codes for CASSRTGRTEAFF.